Ten or more counts support the clone carrying this T cell receptor (beta chain). Its antigen is unknown. The CDR3 runs to 11 residues. Per the germline V gene, CDR1 is SGHAT and CDR2 is FQNNGV. Trimming cost V 4 bases and J 1 base, with 1 base left between them. This sample stems from a study of early T cells in non-severe SARS-CoV-2 infection. Across the whole study: Chains were unpaired, as sequencing was done on bulk RNA from unsorted whole blood. Overall study findings and caveats: Anti-spike CD8 specificities were favored by VDJdb matching, whose results missed private and CD4 specificities.

Unique molecular identifiers tagged individual cDNA molecules. MiXCR, applied by TCRdb to the 5' RACE reads, yields one record per CDR3 protein. The table includes 85,000 to 95,000 distinct CDR3 sequences, around 17% detected once. The sample was whole blood, taken at baseline. The source of this sequence is an adult who was a healthcare worker with PCR-confirmed SARS-CoV-2 infection or an uninfected control (not recorded which). The chain links TRBV11-2 to TRBJ2-5; D is uncertain. The CDR3 sequence: CASSSQETQYF. CDR3 bases: TGTGCCAGCAGCTCCCAAGAGACCCAGTACTTC.